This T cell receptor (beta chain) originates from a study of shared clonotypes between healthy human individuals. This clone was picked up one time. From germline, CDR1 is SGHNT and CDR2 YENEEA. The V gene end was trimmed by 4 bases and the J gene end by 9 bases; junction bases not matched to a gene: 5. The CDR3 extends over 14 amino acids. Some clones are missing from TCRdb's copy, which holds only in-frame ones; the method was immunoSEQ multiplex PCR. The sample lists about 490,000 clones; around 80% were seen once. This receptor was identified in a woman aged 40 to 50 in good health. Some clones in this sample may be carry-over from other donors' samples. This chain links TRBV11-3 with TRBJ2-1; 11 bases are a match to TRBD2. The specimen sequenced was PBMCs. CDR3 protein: CASSSQTSGAEQFF. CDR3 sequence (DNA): TGTGCCAGCAGCTCCCAGACTAGCGGGGCTGAGCAGTTCTTC.